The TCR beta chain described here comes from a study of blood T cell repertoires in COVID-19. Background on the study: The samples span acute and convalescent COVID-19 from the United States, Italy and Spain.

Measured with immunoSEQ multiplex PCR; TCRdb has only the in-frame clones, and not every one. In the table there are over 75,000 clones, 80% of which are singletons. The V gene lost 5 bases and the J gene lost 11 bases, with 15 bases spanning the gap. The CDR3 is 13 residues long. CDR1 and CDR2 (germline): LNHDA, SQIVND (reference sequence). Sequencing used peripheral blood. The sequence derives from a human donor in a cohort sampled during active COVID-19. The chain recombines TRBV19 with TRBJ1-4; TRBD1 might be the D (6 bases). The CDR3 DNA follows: TGTGCCAGTAGTCCCCGAGGGGGTCGGAAACTGTTTTTT. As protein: CASSPRGGRKLFF.